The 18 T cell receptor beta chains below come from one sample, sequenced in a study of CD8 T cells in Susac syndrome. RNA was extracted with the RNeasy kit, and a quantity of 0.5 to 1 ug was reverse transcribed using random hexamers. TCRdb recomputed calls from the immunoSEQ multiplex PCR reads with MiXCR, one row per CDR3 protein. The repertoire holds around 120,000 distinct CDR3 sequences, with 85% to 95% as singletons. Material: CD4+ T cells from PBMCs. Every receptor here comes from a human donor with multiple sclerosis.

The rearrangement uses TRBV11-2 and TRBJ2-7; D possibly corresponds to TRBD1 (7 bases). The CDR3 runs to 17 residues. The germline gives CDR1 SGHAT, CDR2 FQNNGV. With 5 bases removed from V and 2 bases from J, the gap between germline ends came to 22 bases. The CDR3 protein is CASSPRTGRGQTYEQYF. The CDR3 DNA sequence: TGTGCCAGCAGCCCCCGGACAGGCCGGGGGCAAACCTACGAGCAGTACTTC.

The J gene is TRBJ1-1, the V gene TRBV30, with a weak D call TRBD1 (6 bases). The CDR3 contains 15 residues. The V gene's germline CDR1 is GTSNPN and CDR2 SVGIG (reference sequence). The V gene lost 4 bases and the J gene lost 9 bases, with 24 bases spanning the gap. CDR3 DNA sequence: TGTGCCTGGAATCCATCAGGGGAGAAAAAGACAAAAGCTTTCTTT. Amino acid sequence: CAWNPSGEKKTKAFF.

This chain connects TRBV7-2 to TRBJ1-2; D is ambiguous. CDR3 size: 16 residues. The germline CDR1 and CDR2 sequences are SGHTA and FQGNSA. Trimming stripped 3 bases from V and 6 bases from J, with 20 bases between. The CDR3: CASSFSVGLGGDGYTF. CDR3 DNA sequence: TGTGCCAGCAGCTTCTCCGTGGGCCTCGGAGGTGATGGCTACACCTTC.

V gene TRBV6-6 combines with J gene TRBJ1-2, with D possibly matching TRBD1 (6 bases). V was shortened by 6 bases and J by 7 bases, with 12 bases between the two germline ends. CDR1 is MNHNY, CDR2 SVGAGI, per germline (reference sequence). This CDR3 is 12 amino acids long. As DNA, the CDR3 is TGTGCCAGCAGCCCCAGGGGTAGTGGCTACACCTTC. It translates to CASSPRGSGYTF.

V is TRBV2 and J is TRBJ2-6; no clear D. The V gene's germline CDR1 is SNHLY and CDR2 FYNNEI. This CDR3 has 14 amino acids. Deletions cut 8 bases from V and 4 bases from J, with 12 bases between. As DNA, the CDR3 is TGTGCCAGCCTTCAGAGTGGCGGGGCCAACGTCCTGACTTTC. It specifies CASLQSGGANVLTF. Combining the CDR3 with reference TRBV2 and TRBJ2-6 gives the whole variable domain EPEVTQTPSHQVTQMGQEVILRCVPISNHLYFYWYRQILGQKVEFLVSFYNNEISEKSEIFDDQFSVERPDGSNFTLKIRSTKLEDSAMYFCASLQSGGANVLTFGAGSRLTVL.

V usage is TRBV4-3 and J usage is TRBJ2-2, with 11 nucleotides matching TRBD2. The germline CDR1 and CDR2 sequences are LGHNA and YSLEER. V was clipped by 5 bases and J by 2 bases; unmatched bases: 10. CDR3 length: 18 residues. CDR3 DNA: TGCGCCAGCAGCAAGGAAACGGGACTAGCGGCTAACACCGGGGAGCTGTTTTTT. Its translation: CASSKETGLAANTGELFF.

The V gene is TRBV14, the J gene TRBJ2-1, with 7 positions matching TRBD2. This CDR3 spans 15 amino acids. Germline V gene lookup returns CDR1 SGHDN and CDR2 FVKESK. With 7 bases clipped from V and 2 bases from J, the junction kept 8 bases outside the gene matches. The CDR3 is CASKEWEGAYNEQFF. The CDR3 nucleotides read TGTGCCAGCAAAGAGTGGGAGGGAGCCTACAATGAGCAGTTCTTC. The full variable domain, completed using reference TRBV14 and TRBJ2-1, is EAGVTQFPSHSVIEKGQTVTLRCDPISGHDNLYWYRRVMGKEIKFLLHFVKESKQDESGMPNNRFLAERTGGTYSTLKVQPAELEDSGVYFCASKEWEGAYNEQFFGPGTRLTVL.

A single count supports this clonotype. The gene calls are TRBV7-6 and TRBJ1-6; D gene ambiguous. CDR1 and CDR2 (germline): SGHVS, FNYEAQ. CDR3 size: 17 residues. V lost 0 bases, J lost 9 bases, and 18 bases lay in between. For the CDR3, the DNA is TGTGCCAGCAGCTTAGCTTTTGTGGGCCTACCCCCTTCACCCCTCCACTTT. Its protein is CASSLAFVGLPPSPLHF.

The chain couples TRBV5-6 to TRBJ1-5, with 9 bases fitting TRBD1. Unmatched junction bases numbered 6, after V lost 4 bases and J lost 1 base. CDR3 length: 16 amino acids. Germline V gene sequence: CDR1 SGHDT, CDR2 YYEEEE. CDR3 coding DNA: TGTGCCAGCAGCCGCGACAGGGGGAAGAGCAATCAGCCCCAGCATTTT. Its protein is CASSRDRGKSNQPQHF.

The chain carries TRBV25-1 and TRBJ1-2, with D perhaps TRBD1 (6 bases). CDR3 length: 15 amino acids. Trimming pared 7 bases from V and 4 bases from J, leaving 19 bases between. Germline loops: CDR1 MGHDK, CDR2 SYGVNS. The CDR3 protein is CASTPSGGGIYGYTF. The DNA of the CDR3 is TGTGCCAGCACCCCCTCCGGGGGCGGGATCTATGGCTACACCTTC.

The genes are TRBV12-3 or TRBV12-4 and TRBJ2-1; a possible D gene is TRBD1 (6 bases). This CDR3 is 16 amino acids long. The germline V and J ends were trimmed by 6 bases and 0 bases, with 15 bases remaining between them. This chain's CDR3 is CASSSRGQSSYNEQFF. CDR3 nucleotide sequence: TGTGCCAGCAGCAGCAGGGGTCAGAGCTCCTACAATGAGCAGTTCTTC.

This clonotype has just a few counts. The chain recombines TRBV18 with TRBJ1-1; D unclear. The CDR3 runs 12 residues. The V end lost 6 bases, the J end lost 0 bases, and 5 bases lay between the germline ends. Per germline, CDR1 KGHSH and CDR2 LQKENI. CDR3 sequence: CASSLMNTEAFF. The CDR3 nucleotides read TGTGCCAGCTCCTTAATGAACACTGAAGCTTTCTTT.

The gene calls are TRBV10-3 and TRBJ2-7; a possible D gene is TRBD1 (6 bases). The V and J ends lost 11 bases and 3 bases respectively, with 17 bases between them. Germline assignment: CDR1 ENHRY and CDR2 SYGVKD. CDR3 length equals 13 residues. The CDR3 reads CAATGTSGYEQYF. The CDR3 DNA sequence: TGTGCCGCAACCGGGACATCTGGCTACGAGCAGTACTTC.

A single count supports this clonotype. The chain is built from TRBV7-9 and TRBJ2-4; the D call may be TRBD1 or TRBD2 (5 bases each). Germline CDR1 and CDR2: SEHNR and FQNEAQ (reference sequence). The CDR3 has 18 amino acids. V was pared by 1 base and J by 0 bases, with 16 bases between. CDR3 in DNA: TGTGCCAGCAGCTTAGGAACCGGGACGCCTCCAGCCAAAAACATTCAGTACTTC. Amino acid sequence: CASSLGTGTPPAKNIQYF.

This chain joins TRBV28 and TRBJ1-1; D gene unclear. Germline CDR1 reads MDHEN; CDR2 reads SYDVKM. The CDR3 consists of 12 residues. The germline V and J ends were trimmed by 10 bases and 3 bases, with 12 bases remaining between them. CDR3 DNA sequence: TGTGCCACGGGGAAGGTCGACACTGAAGCTTTCTTT. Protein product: CATGKVDTEAFF.

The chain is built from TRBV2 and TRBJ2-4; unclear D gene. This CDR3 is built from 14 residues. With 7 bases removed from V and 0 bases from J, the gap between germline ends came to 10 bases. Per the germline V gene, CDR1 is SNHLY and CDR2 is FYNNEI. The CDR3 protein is CASKERLAKNIQYF. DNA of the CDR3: TGTGCCAGCAAGGAGAGACTAGCCAAAAACATTCAGTACTTC.

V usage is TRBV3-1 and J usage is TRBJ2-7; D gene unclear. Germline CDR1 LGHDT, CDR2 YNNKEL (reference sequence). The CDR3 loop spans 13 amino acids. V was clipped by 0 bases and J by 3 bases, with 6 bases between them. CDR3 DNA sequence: TGTGCCAGCAGCCAAGATTGGCTCTACGAGCAGTACTTC. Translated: CASSQDWLYEQYF.

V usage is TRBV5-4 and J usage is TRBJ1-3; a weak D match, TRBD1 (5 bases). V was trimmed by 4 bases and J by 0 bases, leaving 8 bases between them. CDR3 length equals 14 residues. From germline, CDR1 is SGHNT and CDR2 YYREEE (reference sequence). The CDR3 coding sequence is TGTGCCAGCAGCCGACAGACCTCTGGAAACACCATATATTTT. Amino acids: CASSRQTSGNTIYF.